The 8 T cell receptor beta chains reported below all come from one sample, sequenced in a study of shared clonotypes between healthy human individuals (dated by TCRdb to 2020 to 2022). The library relied on the immunoSEQ multiplex PCR assay. Not all clones reach the TCRdb copy of this immuneACCESS table, which keeps in-frame sequences only. Checked studies attribute under half of the gap to unresolved V genes and leave the rest unexplained. The sample has about 2.3 million clones on record, about 92% of them singletons. Of the sample, under 0.45% falls within the top ten clones. The sample was naive CD4+ T cells from PBMCs. The sample's cell subset or site label, decoded: CD45RA+ positively selected. The receptors derive from a man aged 18 to 30 in good health. Some clones in this sample may be carry-over from other donors' samples.

V gene TRBV29-1 combines with J gene TRBJ2-3; no reliable D call. Germline V gene lookup returns CDR1 SQVTM and CDR2 ANQGSEA. Trimming cost V 3 bases and J 0 bases, with 10 bases left between them. This CDR3 contains 14 residues. The CDR3, as DNA: TGCAGCGTTGACTATTCAGGAAGCACAGATACGCAGTATTTT. Translating it yields CSVDYSGSTDTQYF.

V gene TRBV28 combines with J gene TRBJ2-1; D may be TRBD1 or TRBD2 (5 bases each). CDR3 length equals 15 residues. Trimming took off 5 bases at V and 0 bases at J, with 11 bases between the two ends. Germline V lookup: CDR1 MDHEN, CDR2 SYDVKM. In nucleotides, the CDR3 is TGTGCCAGCAGTGGATGGGACCGCTCCTACAATGAGCAGTTCTTC. Protein: CASSGWDRSYNEQFF.

The chain carries TRBV7-2 and TRBJ2-3; D is possibly TRBD2 (6 bases). The CDR3 length is 16 residues. The V and J ends lost 4 bases and 1 base respectively, with 15 bases between them. Germline loops: CDR1 SGHTA, CDR2 FQGNSA. DNA of the CDR3: TGTGCCAGCAGCTCAAAGGGACTGAGGGGCACAGATACGCAGTATTTT. Amino acid sequence: CASSSKGLRGTDTQYF.

CDR3 coding DNA: TGTGCCAGCAGTTACGGGACTAGCTCTACCTACGAGCAGTACTTC. Translating gives CASSYGTSSTYEQYF. The chain links TRBV6-5 to TRBJ2-7; 9 bases are a match to TRBD2. Germline loops: CDR1 MNHEY, CDR2 SVGAGI. The CDR3 is made up of 15 amino acids. The V and J ends lost 2 bases and 2 bases, in that order; junction bases with no gene match: 4.

V usage is TRBV27 and J usage is TRBJ2-3; the D is unclear. This CDR3 region has 15 residues. V was cut by 3 bases and J by 0 bases, with 10 bases left in between. CDR1 is MNHEY, CDR2 SMNVEV, per germline (reference sequence). Here the CDR3 reads CASSFQASSTDTQYF. DNA of the CDR3: TGTGCCAGCAGTTTCCAAGCCTCTAGCACAGATACGCAGTATTTT.

The chain employs TRBV6-5 and TRBJ1-4, with D uncertain. Germline V gene sequence: CDR1 MNHEY, CDR2 SVGAGI. Trimming shortened V by 6 bases and J by 4 bases, and 15 bases separated the two germline ends. The CDR3 is 15 residues long. CDR3 protein: CASRRIWGDNEKLFF. The CDR3 DNA follows: TGTGCCAGCAGGCGAATTTGGGGAGATAATGAAAAACTGTTTTTT.

This clone was found once. The V gene is TRBV9, the J gene TRBJ1-1, with D maybe TRBD1 (5 bases). V was trimmed by 0 bases and J by 5 bases, leaving 14 bases between them. The CDR3 has 15 amino acids. Looked up from germline, CDR1 is SGDLS and CDR2 is YYNGEE. CDR3 DNA sequence: TGTGCCAGCAGCGTAGTGGCCCACGGGGGGACTGAAGCTTTCTTT. Translation gives CASSVVAHGGTEAFF.

The chain uses TRBV10-1 and TRBJ1-2; D uncertain. Germline V gene data show CDR1 as WNHNN and CDR2 as SYGVQD (reference sequence). The germline V and J ends were trimmed by 0 bases and 7 bases, with 9 bases remaining between them. The length of the CDR3 is 13 residues. In nucleotides, the CDR3 is TGCGCCAGCAGTGAGTCTTGGGAAGGTGGCTACACCTTC. This translates into CASSESWEGGYTF.